These 13 T cell receptor beta chains share one sample of origin, sequenced in a study of blood T cell repertoires in COVID-19. Produced via immunoSEQ multiplex PCR; TCRdb's table is partial and in-frame only. The data show about 330,000 clones, with around 86% seen just once and roughly 10% held by the top ten. The specimen was PBMCs or T cells enriched from blood (not recorded which). The receptors were gathered from a woman aged 18 to 35 who had recovered from COVID-19.

V usage is TRBV12-3 or TRBV12-4 and J usage is TRBJ1-2; possibly TRBD1 for D (6 bases). V lost 2 bases to trimming and J lost 7 bases, with 11 bases between them. This CDR3 comprises 13 residues. This chain's CDR3 is CASSLRGAPGYTF. The CDR3 nucleotides are TGTGCCAGCAGTTTACGGGGGGCGCCTGGCTACACCTTC.

V usage is TRBV28 and J usage is TRBJ2-7; 7 nucleotides match TRBD2. This CDR3 has 16 amino acids. The V and J ends lost 3 bases and 3 bases, in that order; junction bases with no gene match: 11. Per germline, CDR1 MDHEN and CDR2 SYDVKM. The CDR3 nucleotides read TGTGCCAGCAGTTTCGGGATCGCGGGAGAACTCTACGAGCAGTACTTC. Its protein product is CASSFGIAGELYEQYF.

This clone turned up a few times. The chain links TRBV7-8 to TRBJ2-7; 11 bases map to TRBD2. V lost 1 base, J lost 7 bases, and 6 bases stayed unmatched. Germline V CDR1 and CDR2: SGHVS, FQNEAQ. This CDR3 region has 15 residues. CDR3 region: CASSLVLAGEGEQYF. The CDR3 DNA is TGTGCCAGCAGCTTAGTACTAGCGGGAGAGGGGGAGCAGTACTTC.

The gene calls are TRBV5-6 and TRBJ2-7, with D tentatively TRBD1 (5 bases). CDR3 length: 14 amino acids. Germline loops: CDR1 SGHDT, CDR2 YYEEEE. Between the trimmed V and J ends, which lost 1 base and 6 bases, there was a span of 14 bases. As DNA, the CDR3 is TGTGCCAGCAGCTTGCAAGGGGCTGGGTTCGAGCAGTACTTC. Translating it yields CASSLQGAGFEQYF.

The rearrangement links TRBV5-1 to TRBJ2-5; tentative D call: TRBD1 (6 bases). V lost 1 base and J lost 5, with 12 bases in between. The CDR3 sequence is 14 residues long. Looked up from germline, CDR1 is SGHRS and CDR2 is YFSETQ. CDR3 sequence reads: CASSLIWGQETQYF. In nucleotides, the CDR3 is TGCGCCAGCAGCTTGATCTGGGGGCAGGAGACCCAGTACTTC.

This clone has a handful of counts. The chain is built from TRBV7-2 and TRBJ2-1, with D perhaps TRBD1 (5 bases). The length of the CDR3 is 15 residues. V was shortened by 0 bases and J by 4 bases, with 10 bases between the two germline ends. Germline V lookup: CDR1 SGHTA, CDR2 FQGNSA. CDR3 region: CASSLAGPAYNEQFF. CDR3 nucleotide sequence: TGTGCCAGCAGCTTAGCGGGGCCAGCTTACAATGAGCAGTTCTTC.

This clone has just a few counts. The chain recombines TRBV24-1 with TRBJ2-3; 7 bases are shared with TRBD2. V shed 0 bases, J shed 1 base, and the junction held 3 bases outside the gene matches. The CDR3 loop spans 16 amino acids. Germline V gene data show CDR1 as KGHDR and CDR2 as SFDVKD. CDR3 sequence reads: CATSDLLAGGTDTQYF. For the CDR3, the DNA is TGTGCCACCAGTGATTTGCTTGCGGGAGGCACAGATACGCAGTATTTT.

The chain is built from TRBV5-1 and TRBJ2-3, with 7 nucleotides matching TRBD2. Unmatched junction bases numbered 7, after V lost 3 bases and J lost 6 bases. The CDR3 extends over 14 amino acids. Germline loops: CDR1 SGHRS, CDR2 YFSETQ. CDR3 DNA: TGCGCCAGCAGCTGGGGGGTTAGCGGGGATACGCAGTATTTT. Translating it yields CASSWGVSGDTQYF.

In the case of this clone: Other nucleotide sequences from this sample produce the same CDR3. The chain has TRBV2 and TRBJ2-5, with D perhaps matching TRBD2 (5 bases). The V end was cut by 0 bases, the J end by 4 bases, with 12 bases between. The CDR3 loop spans 15 amino acids. From germline, CDR1 is SNHLY and CDR2 FYNNEI. The DNA of the CDR3 is TGTGCCAGCAGTGAAGCGCTGGCGGGTAGAGAGACCCAGTACTTC. Amino acid sequence: CASSEALAGRETQYF.

This chain connects TRBV5-1 to TRBJ2-6; D perhaps matches TRBD1 (6 bases). Germline V gives CDR1 SGHRS, CDR2 YFSETQ. Trimming left V 0 bases short and J 0 bases short, with 13 bases between. The CDR3 totals 18 residues. CDR3 in amino acids: CASSLGMTGSSGANVLTF. CDR3 bases: TGCGCCAGCAGCTTGGGAATGACAGGAAGCTCTGGGGCCAACGTCCTGACTTTC.

The chain combines TRBV28 with TRBJ2-7; 7 bases map to TRBD1. Per germline, CDR1 MDHEN and CDR2 SYDVKM. V trimming: 6 bases; J trimming: 5 bases; junction bases outside the gene matches: 13. CDR3 length: 15 residues. CDR3 nucleotides: TGTGCCAGCAGGACGGGACAGCCGGTCGTCGACGAGCAGTACTTC. It codes for CASRTGQPVVDEQYF.

This clone was counted a few times. The genes are TRBV10-3 and TRBJ1-2; possible D gene TRBD1, 5 bases. This CDR3 comprises 14 residues. The V gene lost 6 bases and the J gene lost 8 bases, with 19 bases spanning the gap. Germline assignment: CDR1 ENHRY and CDR2 SYGVKD. The CDR3 protein is CAIRNDGGVGGYTF. CDR3 sequence (DNA): TGTGCCATCAGAAACGACGGGGGAGTGGGCGGCTACACCTTC.

This clone was counted once. For the CDR3, the DNA is TGTGCCAGCAGTATAGCGGGGGTTACCGGGGAGCTGTTTTTT. It specifies CASSIAGVTGELFF. The V gene is TRBV2, the J gene TRBJ2-2, with 9 nucleotides matching TRBD2. CDR1 is SNHLY and CDR2 is FYNNEI in the germline V gene. The CDR3 runs to 14 residues. Unmatched junction bases numbered 3, after V lost 5 bases and J lost 5 bases. Full variable domain (remainder filled in from reference TRBV2 and TRBJ2-2): EPEVTQTPSHQVTQMGQEVILRCVPISNHLYFYWYRQILGQKVEFLVSFYNNEISEKSEIFDDQFSVERPDGSNFTLKIRSTKLEDSAMYFCASSIAGVTGELFFGEGSRLTVL.